A single sample gave rise to the 17 T cell receptor beta chains below, sequenced in a study of blood T cell repertoires in COVID-19. This table comes from immunoSEQ multiplex PCR, and its TCRdb copy is limited to in-frame clones, with some not included. The sample lists around 120,000 clones, less than 85% occurring once. Sequencing was done on a sample of peripheral blood. Receptors were obtained from a man aged 30 to 39 with acute or convalescent COVID-19.

This sequence joins TRBV20-1 and TRBJ2-3, with a tentative D call TRBD1 (5 bases). CDR3 length: 13 amino acids. Looked up from germline, CDR1 is DFQATT and CDR2 is SNEGSKA (reference sequence). The V end lost 3 bases, the J end lost 4 bases, and 11 bases lay between the germline ends. CDR3 coding DNA: TGCAGTGCTAGTTTTTGGGGCGCAGATACGCAGTATTTT. This translates into CSASFWGADTQYF.

This clone has only one observation. The J gene is TRBJ1-4, the V gene TRBV6-6, with D perhaps TRBD1 (5 bases). V was clipped by 6 bases and J by 0 bases, with 8 bases between them. The CDR3 has 14 amino acids. From germline, CDR1 is MNHNY and CDR2 SVGAGI (reference sequence). The CDR3 loop reads CASRGHATNEKLFF. The CDR3 DNA follows: TGTGCCAGCAGGGGGCACGCAACTAATGAAAAACTGTTTTTT.

V and J are TRBV10-2 and TRBJ2-2; TRBD2 agrees at 11 bases. CDR3 length equals 17 residues. Trimming at V came to 5 bases and at J to 6 bases, leaving 11 bases not matched to a gene. CDR1 is WSHSY, CDR2 SAAADI, per germline. CDR3 sequence (DNA): TGCGCCAGCAGTCCCACTAGCGGGGGCCGTCTCGCCGGGGAGCTGTTTTTT. Its protein product is CASSPTSGGRLAGELFF.

This chain uses TRBV9 with TRBJ2-3; D is perhaps TRBD2 (7 bases). With 4 bases removed from V and 2 bases from J, the gap between germline ends came to 23 bases. Germline loops: CDR1 SGDLS, CDR2 YYNGEE. This CDR3 is built from 18 residues. The CDR3 nucleotides are TGTGCCAGCAGCCCCCAGGGGCGGGCGGGGGTGTTCACAGATACGCAGTATTTT. Protein sequence: CASSPQGRAGVFTDTQYF.

This chain connects TRBV6-6 to TRBJ1-5; TRBD1 matches at 8 bases. The CDR3 sequence is 16 residues long. V shed 5 bases, J shed 4 bases, and the junction held 10 bases outside the gene matches. The germline V gene has CDR1 MNHNY and CDR2 SVGAGI (reference sequence). CDR3 in amino acids: CASSTQTGAGNQPQHF. CDR3 coding DNA: TGTGCCAGCAGTACCCAGACAGGGGCAGGGAATCAGCCCCAGCATTTT.

This rearrangement joins TRBV10-2 to TRBJ2-3, with D unresolved. Germline loops: CDR1 WSHSY, CDR2 SAAADI. The V and J ends lost 2 bases and 2 bases respectively, with 5 bases between them. This CDR3 contains 13 residues. The CDR3 sequence: CASSEPNTDTQYF. DNA for the CDR3: TGCGCCAGCAGTGAGCCTAACACAGATACGCAGTATTTT.

CDR3 sequence (DNA): TGTGCCAGCAGCGCTACCGGGACACCCGTTGATACGCAGTATTTT. Translating it yields CASSATGTPVDTQYF. The chain is built from TRBV7-6 and TRBJ2-3; TRBD1 is a possible D gene (6 bases). Germline V gene lookup returns CDR1 SGHVS and CDR2 FNYEAQ. The V end was cut by 5 bases, the J end by 6 bases, with 18 bases between. The CDR3 has 15 residues. Full variable domain (outside the CDR3, taken from reference TRBV7-6 and TRBJ2-3): GAGVSQSPRYKVTKRGQDVALRCDPISGHVSLYWYRQALGQGPEFLTYFNYEAQQDKSGLPNDRFSAERPEGSISTLTIQRTEQRDSAMYRCASSATGTPVDTQYFGPGTRLTVL.

V usage is TRBV6-5 and J usage is TRBJ2-7; D might be TRBD2 (5 bases). Per germline, CDR1 MNHEY and CDR2 SVGAGI. The CDR3 extends over 10 amino acids. V lost 8 bases and J lost 5, with 7 bases in between. The CDR3 protein is CASSGNEQYF. The DNA for the CDR3 is TGTGCCAGCTCGGGAAACGAGCAGTACTTC.

The genes are TRBV19 and TRBJ1-5; no reliable D call. V gave up 7 bases and J gave up 6 bases, with 16 bases separating them. Germline CDR1 reads LNHDA; CDR2 reads SQIVND (reference sequence). The CDR3 totals 14 residues. This CDR3 reads CASKSGSAGQPQHF. The CDR3 nucleotides read TGTGCCAGTAAATCGGGTTCTGCCGGTCAGCCCCAGCATTTT.

This clone was observed once. The CDR3 DNA sequence: TGTGCCAGCAGCCCAAGACAGGGCAGCGGGGAGCTGTTTTTT. It specifies CASSPRQGSGELFF. This chain uses TRBV7-9 with TRBJ2-2; 7 bases align to TRBD1. The CDR3 runs 14 residues. V shed 5 bases, J shed 7 bases, and the junction held 7 bases outside the gene matches. Germline V gene lookup returns CDR1 SEHNR and CDR2 FQNEAQ (reference sequence).

This clone was recorded a few times. The rearrangement links TRBV7-6 to TRBJ1-1; D remains unclear. The CDR3 sequence is 13 residues long. V was shortened by 7 bases and J by 0 bases, with 9 bases between the two germline ends. Germline V gives CDR1 SGHVS, CDR2 FNYEAQ. The CDR3 is CASKEGMNTEAFF. In DNA, the CDR3 is TGTGCCAGCAAAGAGGGTATGAACACTGAAGCTTTCTTT.

The rearrangement joins TRBV10-3 to TRBJ1-5; D ambiguous. In germline, CDR1 is ENHRY, CDR2 SYGVKD. V lost 6 bases and J lost 0, with 12 bases in between. The CDR3 is 15 residues long. CDR3 in DNA: TGTGCCATCAGCTCTGAGGATTATAGCAATCAGCCCCAGCATTTT. Its translation: CAISSEDYSNQPQHF.

The count of this clone is one. The chain combines TRBV6-5 with TRBJ1-6, with 7 bases matching TRBD1. The germline CDR1 and CDR2 sequences are MNHEY and SVGAGI. This CDR3 contains 14 residues. Unmatched junction bases numbered 5, after V lost 8 bases and J lost 4 bases. As DNA, the CDR3 is TGTGCCAGCTCAGGGGGGACTTATAATTCACCCCTCCACTTT. This encodes CASSGGTYNSPLHF.

J is TRBJ1-4 and V is TRBV6-5, with 9 bases aligning to TRBD1. From germline, CDR1 is MNHEY and CDR2 SVGAGI. V shed 5 bases and J 7 bases; nucleotides not matched to a gene: 8. This CDR3 has 15 amino acids. The CDR3 coding sequence is TGTGCCAGCAGTCCTCAGGGACAGGGTAGTGAAAAACTGTTTTTT. This sequence encodes CASSPQGQGSEKLFF.

This clone was seen a few times. The J gene is TRBJ2-3, the V gene TRBV6-4, with TRBD2 identical over 8 bases. Trimming at V came to 3 bases and at J to 1 base, leaving 6 bases not matched to a gene. Germline V gene sequence: CDR1 MRHNA, CDR2 SNTAGT. The CDR3 contains 16 residues. The CDR3 region has the DNA TGTGCCAGCAGTGAGAGAAGCGGGAGTGGCACAGATACGCAGTATTTT. Translated, it gives CASSERSGSGTDTQYF.

This chain connects TRBV27 to TRBJ2-5, with TRBD1 as a possible D gene (6 bases). V lost 2 bases to trimming and J lost 3 bases, with 13 bases between them. The CDR3 sequence is 15 residues long. From germline, CDR1 is MNHEY and CDR2 SMNVEV (reference sequence). The CDR3 nucleotides read TGTGCCAGCAGTTTAAAACAGGGTAGTGAAGAGACCCAGTACTTC. Residues: CASSLKQGSEETQYF.

The rearrangement joins TRBV7-6 to TRBJ1-2; TRBD1 matches 7 bases. The V gene end was trimmed by 0 bases and the J gene end by 11 bases; junction bases not matched to a gene: 15. CDR1 and CDR2 from the germline V gene are SGHVS and FNYEAQ. The CDR3 is 16 amino acids. The CDR3 loop is CASSLANRGGYLWYTF. The CDR3 DNA sequence: TGTGCCAGCAGCTTAGCGAACAGGGGAGGATATTTGTGGTACACCTTC.